What follows is one TCR beta chain and its context. No antigen is known for it. This entry is derived from a study of T cells in Graves' hyperthyroidism and ophthalmopathy. Broader study findings: Most thyroid clonotypes expanded above 0.001 were also detected in blood.

Thyroid ultrasound and orbital computed tomography, with clinical symptoms and serum thyroxine and TRAb, informed diagnoses. V gave up 4 bases and J gave up 7 bases; unmatched junction bases: 3. This CDR3 has 13 residues. RNA transcripts served as the template for amplifying TCR beta CDR3 regions. The TCR CDR3 was amplified in a first-round RT-PCR using the HTBI primer set. TCRdb itself ran the multiplex PCR reads through MiXCR, one entry per CDR3 protein. The table lists roughly 740,000 distinct CDR3 sequences, about a sixth of them singletons, with under 9.5% in the top ten. The origin of this receptor is a man aged 18-30 years with Graves' hyperthyroidism. This chain joins TRBV12-3 or TRBV12-4 and TRBJ1-4; 7 bases fit TRBD1. Input material: blood. CDR3 loop: CASSSPGGEKLFF. The CDR3 bases are TGTGCCAGCAGTTCCCCAGGGGGTGAAAAACTGTTTTTT.